These T cell receptor beta chains were read from a single sample in a study of T cell changes during pregnancy in multiple sclerosis. Repertoires were generated with immunoSEQ multiplex PCR, while TCRdb's copy carries only in-frame clones and drops some. The sample yields 100,000 to 130,000 clones, around 93% seen once. The sequences come from peripheral blood, collected in the third trimester of pregnancy. These receptors originate from a female donor in good health, enrolled as a control in a pregnancy study. Each CDR3 is given with its conserved first and last residue. Size tells how often a clone was seen (once, few, many) or the class of an expanded clone, and some rows leave it out.

cdr3_aa | j_call | clone_size | v_call
CASGWGENQPQHF | TRBJ1-5 | NA | TRBV7-9
CAISQVQGVEGGRTEAFF | TRBJ1-1 | NA | TRBV10-3
CSATGSSNEQFF | TRBJ2-1 | once | TRBV29-1
CTSRSGTGLYNEQFF | TRBJ2-1 | NA | TRBV6-5
CASSISDTGELFF | TRBJ2-2 | NA | TRBV19
CASRAEGNEQFF | TRBJ2-1 | NA | TRBV6-5
CASSYREAYEQYF | TRBJ2-7 | NA | TRBV6-5
CASSLRGREAFF | TRBJ1-1 | NA | TRBV11-2
CASILGDSYEQYF | TRBJ2-7 | NA | TRBV2
CASSLYVNTEAFF | TRBJ1-1 | NA | TRBV6-6
CSVEDGARADGYTF | TRBJ1-2 | NA | TRBV29-1
CASSATPGSYEQYF | TRBJ2-7 | NA | TRBV11-3
CAWSVPGLAGAYSTDTQYF | TRBJ2-3 | NA | TRBV30
CASRTERGHSSFF | TRBJ2-1 | NA | TRBV2
CASRTGHYGYTF | TRBJ1-2 | once | TRBV27
CASSAHENQPQHF | TRBJ1-5 | NA | TRBV9
CASSLAGFSNQPQHF | TRBJ1-5 | NA | TRBV5-5
CASSSPTSGPETQYF | TRBJ2-5 | NA | TRBV7-9
CASSLVTGQGHEKLFF | TRBJ1-4 | NA | TRBV7-6
CASSGDRSNTDTQYF | TRBJ2-3 | NA | TRBV2
CASLTGRPAHEQYF | TRBJ2-7 | NA | TRBV2
CASSLDRKNIQYF | TRBJ2-4 | NA | TRBV11-3
CASSAVDQGADGNTIYF | TRBJ1-3 | NA | TRBV9
CASSQERAEPEAFF | TRBJ1-1 | NA | TRBV4-3
CASRVDRDSYEQYF | TRBJ2-7 | NA | TRBV2
CASSRRAGQGPNEQFF | TRBJ2-1 | NA | TRBV7-9
CASSHDRETYNEQFF | TRBJ2-1 | NA | TRBV19
CAWTSGRGVNEQFF | TRBJ2-1 | once | TRBV30
CASRDREGWNTEAFF | TRBJ1-1 | NA | TRBV2
CASTQEWDSNTGELFF | TRBJ2-2 | NA | TRBV4-3
CASSLQNLRGYTF | TRBJ1-2 | few | TRBV7-3
CASRGTGGHYGYTF | TRBJ1-2 | NA | TRBV2
CASSTKTEMNTEAFF | TRBJ1-1 | NA | TRBV6-5
CATDRDYYGYTF | TRBJ1-2 | NA | TRBV5-8
CASSRRVNPLTDTQYF | TRBJ2-3 | NA | TRBV5-4
CASSLAGNSGQITHYGYTF | TRBJ1-2 | NA | TRBV7-8
CASSFAGTGVLDTQYF | TRBJ2-3 | NA | TRBV5-1
CASSSDTWRTGELFF | TRBJ2-2 | NA | TRBV5-6
CASSYPRQSSYEQYF | TRBJ2-7 | once | TRBV7-2
CATSRGGSGTEAFF | TRBJ1-1 | NA | TRBV15
CASSFPSPREQYF | TRBJ2-7 | once | TRBV7-2
CASSWGHPRAGNTIYF | TRBJ1-3 | NA | TRBV6-5